Following are 3 T cell receptor beta chains from one sample sequenced in a study of regulatory T cells in long-lasting Graves disease. Time point meaning: newly diagnosed GD, antithyroid drugs for less than 3 months. Extracted PBMC RNA gave rise to the TCR library. Building the TCR beta libraries relied on iRepertoire HTBI primers, and CDR3 regions underwent Arm-PCR. TCRdb re-called the multiplex PCR reads with MiXCR, one entry per CDR3 protein. The data hold about 470,000 distinct CDR3 sequences, with about 15% observed a single time. These same records also appear under a second study, on T cells in Graves' hyperthyroidism and ophthalmopathy.

The specimen was peripheral blood mononuclear cells (PBMCs), collected at new diagnosis, from a patient treated with antithyroid drugs. The receptors were gathered from a woman aged 25-40 years with Graves disease.

This clonotype was seen more than once but under ten times. This rearrangement joins TRBV28 to TRBJ2-7; TRBD1 is a possible D gene (5 bases). The CDR3 spans 12 residues. In germline, CDR1 is MDHEN, CDR2 SYDVKM. The germline V and J ends were trimmed by 1 base and 5 bases, with 6 bases remaining between them. The CDR3: CASSLSGNEQYF. The CDR3 DNA is TGTGCCAGCAGTTTATCAGGGAACGAGCAGTACTTC.

This clonotype was seen a handful of times. The chain has TRBV6-1 and TRBJ1-4; D possibly corresponds to TRBD1 (5 bases). Germline-derived CDR1 and CDR2 are MNHNS and SASEGT. The CDR3 contains 15 residues. V dropped 3 bases and J dropped 3 bases, with 11 bases sitting between them. CDR3 sequence reads: CASSEWGGANEKLFF. CDR3 sequence (DNA): TGTGCCAGCAGTGAGTGGGGGGGGGCTAATGAAAAACTGTTTTTT.

This clonotype appeared many times. The CDR3 bases are TGCGCCAGCAGCTTGGCCGGGAGGAGCTCCTATAATTCACCCCTCCACTTT. This gives the protein CASSLAGRSSYNSPLHF. V and J are TRBV5-1 and TRBJ1-6, with D hard to call. CDR1 and CDR2 from the germline V gene are SGHRS and YFSETQ. Trimming pared 0 bases from V and 0 bases from J, leaving 10 bases between. This CDR3 has 17 residues.